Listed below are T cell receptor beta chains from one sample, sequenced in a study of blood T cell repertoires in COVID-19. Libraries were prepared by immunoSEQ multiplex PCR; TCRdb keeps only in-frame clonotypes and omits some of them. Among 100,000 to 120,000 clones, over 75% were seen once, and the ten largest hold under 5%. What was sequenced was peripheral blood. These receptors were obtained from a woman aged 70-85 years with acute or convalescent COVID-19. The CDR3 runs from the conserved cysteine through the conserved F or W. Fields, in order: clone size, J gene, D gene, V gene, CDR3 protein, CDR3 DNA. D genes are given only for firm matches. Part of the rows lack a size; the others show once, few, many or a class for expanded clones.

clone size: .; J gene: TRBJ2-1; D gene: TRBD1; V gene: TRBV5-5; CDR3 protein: CASSFGHTGGNEQFF; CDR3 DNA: TGTGCCAGCAGCTTTGGTCACACAGGGGGCAATGAGCAGTTCTTC
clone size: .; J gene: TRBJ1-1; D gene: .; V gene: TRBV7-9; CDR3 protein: CASSPRTGMNTEAFF; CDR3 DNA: TGTGCCAGCAGCCCCCGAACGGGGATGAACACTGAAGCTTTCTTT
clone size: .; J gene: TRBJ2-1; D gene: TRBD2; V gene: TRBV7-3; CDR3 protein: CASSLTRQTGGGQFF; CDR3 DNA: TGTGCCAGCAGCTTAACCCGACAGACGGGGGGAGGGCAGTTCTTC
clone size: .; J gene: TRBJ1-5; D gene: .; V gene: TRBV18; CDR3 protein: CASSPIRGGKGSQPQHF; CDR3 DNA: TGTGCCAGCTCACCAATTAGGGGAGGTAAGGGAAGTCAGCCCCAGCATTTT
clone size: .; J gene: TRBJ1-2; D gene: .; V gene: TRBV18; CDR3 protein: CASSPTQDGYTF; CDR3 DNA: TGTGCCAGCTCACCAACCCAGGATGGCTACACCTTC
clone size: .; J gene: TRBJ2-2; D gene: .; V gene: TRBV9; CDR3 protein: CASSVVSTGELFF; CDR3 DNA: TGTGCCAGCAGCGTAGTCTCCACCGGGGAGCTGTTTTTT
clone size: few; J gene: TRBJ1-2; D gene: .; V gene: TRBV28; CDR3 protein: CATGQRNYGYTF; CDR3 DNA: TGTGCCACCGGACAGAGGAACTATGGCTACACCTTC
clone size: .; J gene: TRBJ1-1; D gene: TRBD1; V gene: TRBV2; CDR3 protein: CASRERQGYTEAFF; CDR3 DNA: TGTGCCAGCAGGGAAAGACAGGGATACACTGAAGCTTTCTTT
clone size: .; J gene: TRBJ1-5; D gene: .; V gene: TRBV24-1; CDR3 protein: CATQQGPSQPQHF; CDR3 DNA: TGTGCCACCCAACAGGGCCCCAGTCAGCCCCAGCATTTT
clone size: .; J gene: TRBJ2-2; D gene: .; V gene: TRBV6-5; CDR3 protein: CASWAGINTGELFF; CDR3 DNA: TGTGCCAGCTGGGCAGGGATAAACACCGGGGAGCTGTTTTTT
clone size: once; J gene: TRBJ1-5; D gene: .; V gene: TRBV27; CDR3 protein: CASSLVGGPQHF; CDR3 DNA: TGTGCCAGCAGTTTGGTAGGAGGGCCCCAGCATTTT
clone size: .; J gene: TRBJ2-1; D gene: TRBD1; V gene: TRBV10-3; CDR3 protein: CAISGGQSSYNEQFF; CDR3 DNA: TGTGCCATCAGTGGGGGACAGAGCTCCTACAATGAGCAGTTCTTC
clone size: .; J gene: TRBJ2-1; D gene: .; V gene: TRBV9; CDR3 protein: CASSQGLSGHNEQFF; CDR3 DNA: TGTGCCAGCAGCCAAGGACTATCGGGGCACAATGAGCAGTTCTTC
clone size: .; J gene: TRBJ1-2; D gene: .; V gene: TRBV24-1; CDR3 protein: CATSDPRAPGNGYTF; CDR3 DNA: TGTGCCACCAGTGATCCGAGGGCCCCGGGGAATGGCTACACCTTC
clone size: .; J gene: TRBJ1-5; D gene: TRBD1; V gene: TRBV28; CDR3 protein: CASSKQGSGNQPQHF; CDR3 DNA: TGTGCCAGCAGTAAACAGGGGTCGGGCAATCAGCCCCAGCATTTT
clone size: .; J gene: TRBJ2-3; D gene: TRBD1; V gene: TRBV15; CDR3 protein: CATSRQGESTDTQYF; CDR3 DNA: TGTGCCACCAGCAGACAGGGGGAAAGCACAGATACGCAGTATTTT
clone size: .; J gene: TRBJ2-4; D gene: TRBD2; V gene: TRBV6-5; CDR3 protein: CASSQGLAGVGIQYF; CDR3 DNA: TGTGCCAGCAGTCAGGGACTAGCGGGGGTGGGCATTCAGTACTTC
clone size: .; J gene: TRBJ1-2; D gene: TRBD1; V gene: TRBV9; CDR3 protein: CASSRSTGGDLGYTF; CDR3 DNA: TGTGCCAGCAGCCGATCAACAGGGGGCGATCTTGGCTACACCTTC
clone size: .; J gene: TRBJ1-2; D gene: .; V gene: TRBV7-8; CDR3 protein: CASSHSQGNYGGYTF; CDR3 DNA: TGTGCCAGCAGCCACAGTCAGGGGAATTATGGTGGCTACACCTTC
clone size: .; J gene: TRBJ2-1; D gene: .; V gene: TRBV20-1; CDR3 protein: CSASLGAWTQFF; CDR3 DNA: TGCAGTGCTAGTTTGGGGGCGTGGACGCAGTTCTTC
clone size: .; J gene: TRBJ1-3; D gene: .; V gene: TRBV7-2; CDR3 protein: CASSLGGPGNTIYF; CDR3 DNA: TGTGCCAGCAGCTTAGGGGGCCCTGGAAACACCATATATTTT
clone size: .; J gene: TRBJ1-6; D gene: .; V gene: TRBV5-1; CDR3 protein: CASSAFSAGDSPLHF; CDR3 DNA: TGCGCCAGCAGCGCTTTTTCGGCAGGGGATTCACCCCTCCACTTT
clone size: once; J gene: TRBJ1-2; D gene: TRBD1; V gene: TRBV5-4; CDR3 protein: CASSLEQGAGGYTF; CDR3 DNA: TGTGCCAGCAGCTTGGAACAGGGGGCCGGGGGCTACACCTTC
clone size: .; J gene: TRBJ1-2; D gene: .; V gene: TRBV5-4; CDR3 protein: CASSLGERTDPNYGYTF; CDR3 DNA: TGTGCCAGCAGCTTGGGGGAGCGGACGGATCCTAACTATGGCTACACCTTC
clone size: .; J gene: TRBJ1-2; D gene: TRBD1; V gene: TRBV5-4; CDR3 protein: CASSIQGGYGYTF; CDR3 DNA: TGTGCCAGCAGCATACAGGGGGGCTATGGCTACACCTTC
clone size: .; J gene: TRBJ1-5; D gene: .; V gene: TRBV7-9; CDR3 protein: CASSLNMDLRSNQPQHF; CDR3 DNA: TGTGCCAGCAGCCTAAACATGGATCTGAGGAGCAATCAGCCCCAGCATTTT
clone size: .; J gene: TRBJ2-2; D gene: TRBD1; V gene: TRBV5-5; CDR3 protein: CASSPGQPTNTGELFF; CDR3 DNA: TGTGCCAGCAGCCCGGGACAGCCAACGAACACCGGGGAGCTGTTTTTT
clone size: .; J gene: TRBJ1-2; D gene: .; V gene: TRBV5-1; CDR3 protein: CASSFAAPLNYGYTF; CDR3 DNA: TGCGCCAGCAGCTTCGCGGCACCCCTTAACTATGGCTACACCTTC
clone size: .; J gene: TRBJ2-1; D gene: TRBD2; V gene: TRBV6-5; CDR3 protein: CASSLAGGPNEQFF; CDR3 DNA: TGTGCCAGCAGTCTAGCGGGAGGGCCCAATGAGCAGTTCTTC
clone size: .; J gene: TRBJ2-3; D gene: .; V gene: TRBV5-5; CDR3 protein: CASSLGTRDTDTQYF; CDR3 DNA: TGTGCCAGCAGCCTCGGGACACGAGACACAGATACGCAGTATTTT
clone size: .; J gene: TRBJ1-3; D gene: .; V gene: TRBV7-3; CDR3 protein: CASSAGISGNTIYF; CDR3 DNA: TGTGCCAGCAGCGCAGGAATCTCTGGAAACACCATATATTTT
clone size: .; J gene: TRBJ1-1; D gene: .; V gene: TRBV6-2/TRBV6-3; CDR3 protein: CASSPYTGRGRTFF; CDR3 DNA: TGTGCCAGCAGTCCATATACAGGCCGTGGTCGTACTTTCTTT
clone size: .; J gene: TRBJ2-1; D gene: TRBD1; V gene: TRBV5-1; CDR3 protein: CASSLRTGGYNEQFF; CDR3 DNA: TGCGCCAGCAGCCTTCGGACAGGGGGTTACAATGAGCAGTTCTTC